One and the same sample provided the 4 T cell receptor beta chains below, sequenced in a study of high-grade serous ovarian cancer treatment subgroups. The tumor samples were collected prior to definitive surgery or chemotherapy. Here immunoSEQ multiplex PCR was the method, and the copy in TCRdb shows in-frame clones only, minus some. The sample includes approximately 6,600 clones, 75% to 85% of them seen just once. Sequenced: tumor tissue. These receptors all come from a human donor with high-grade serous ovarian cancer.

This clone turned up a few times. The chain links TRBV5-4 to TRBJ1-2; no firm D call. The V gene's germline CDR1 is SGHNT and CDR2 YYREEE (reference sequence). This CDR3 has 13 residues. Trimming took off 2 bases at V and 1 base at J, with 6 bases between the two ends. CDR3 residues: CASSFRVNYGYTF. In DNA form, the CDR3 reads TGTGCCAGCAGCTTTAGGGTTAACTATGGCTACACCTTC.

V gene TRBV7-9 combines with J gene TRBJ2-1; 12 bases match TRBD2. With 5 bases clipped from V and 6 bases from J, the junction kept 5 bases outside the gene matches. Looked up from germline, CDR1 is SEHNR and CDR2 is FQNEAQ (reference sequence). The CDR3 runs to 15 residues. CDR3 DNA: TGTGCCAGCAGCCTACTAGCGGGAGGAGGCAATGAGCAGTTCTTC. This codes for CASSLLAGGGNEQFF.

This chain uses TRBV5-1 with TRBJ2-1, with 7 bases fitting TRBD2. The CDR3 is made up of 14 amino acids. In germline, CDR1 is SGHRS, CDR2 YFSETQ. Trimming at V came to 4 bases and at J to 3 bases, leaving 4 bases not matched to a gene. The CDR3 nucleotides read TGCGCCAGCAGCGCCAGCGGGAACTACAATGAGCAGTTCTTC. Translating it yields CASSASGNYNEQFF.

This clone was detected a few times. The CDR3 is CASSPWASVRNEQYF. The CDR3 DNA reads TGTGCCAGCTCACCGTGGGCTAGCGTGAGGAACGAGCAGTACTTC. The J gene is TRBJ2-7, the V gene TRBV18; the D gene is possibly TRBD2 (6 bases). Trimming cost V 3 bases and J 5 bases, with 17 bases left between them. The germline V gene has CDR1 KGHSH and CDR2 LQKENI. The CDR3 is 15 amino acids.